This TCR beta chain was retrieved from a study of vaccination effects on CD4 cells after COVID-19. Study summary: Two recovered convalescent patients were sampled 16 days and one week pre-vaccination.

This table comes from immunoSEQ multiplex PCR, and its TCRdb copy is limited to in-frame clones, with some not included. The table shows over 20,000 clones, with 70% to 80% occurring only once. CDR3 size: 13 residues. In germline, CDR1 is SGHNT, CDR2 YENEEA. Deletions cut 7 bases from V and 6 bases from J, with 15 bases between. In the ViraFEST assay, antigen-specific CD4+ clonotypes were identified by expansion after peptide-pool stimulation. The culture ran for roughly 10 days before CD4+ T cells were isolated. The person acquired a PCR-confirmed SARS-CoV-2 infection between March and December 2020. As for this clone: Its antigen is not known.

Study observations and caveats: Early post-infection timepoints were missing from the study, which also had few convalescent patients.

The specimen comprised CD4+ T cells from PBMCs cultured with a peptide pool, sampled before COVID-19 vaccination. This clonotype was obtained from a human donor who had a prior SARS-CoV-2 infection. This chain connects TRBV11-3 to TRBJ1-2; TRBD1 is a possible D gene (5 bases). DNA for the CDR3: TGTGCCAGCACCCAAGTCTCAGGGAATGGCTACACCTTC. Protein: CASTQVSGNGYTF.